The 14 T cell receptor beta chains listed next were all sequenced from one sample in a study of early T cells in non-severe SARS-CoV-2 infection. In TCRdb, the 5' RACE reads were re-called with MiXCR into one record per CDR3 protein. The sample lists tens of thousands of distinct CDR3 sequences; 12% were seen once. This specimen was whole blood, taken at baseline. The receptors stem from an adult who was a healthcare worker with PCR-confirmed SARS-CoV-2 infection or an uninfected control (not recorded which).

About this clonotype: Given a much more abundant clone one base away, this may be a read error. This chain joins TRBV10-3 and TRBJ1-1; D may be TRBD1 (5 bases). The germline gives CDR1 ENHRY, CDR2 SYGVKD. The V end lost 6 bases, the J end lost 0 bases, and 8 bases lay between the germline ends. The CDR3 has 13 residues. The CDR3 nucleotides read TGTGCCATCAGACGGGGCCTGAACACTGAAGCTTTCTTT. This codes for CAIRRGLNTEAFF.

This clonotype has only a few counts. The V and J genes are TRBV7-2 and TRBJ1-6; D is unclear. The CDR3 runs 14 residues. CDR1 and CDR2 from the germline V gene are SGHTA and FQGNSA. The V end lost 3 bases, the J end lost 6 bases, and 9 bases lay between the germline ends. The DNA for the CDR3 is TGTGCCAGCAGCTTGGGCGGCTTTAATTCACCCCTCCACTTT. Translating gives CASSLGGFNSPLHF.

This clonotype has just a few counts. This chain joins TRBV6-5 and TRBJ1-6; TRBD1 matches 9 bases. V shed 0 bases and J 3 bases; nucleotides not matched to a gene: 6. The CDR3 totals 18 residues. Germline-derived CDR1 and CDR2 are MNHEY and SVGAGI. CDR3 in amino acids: CASSYSGDRALYNSPLHF. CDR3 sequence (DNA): TGTGCCAGCAGTTACTCGGGGGACAGGGCTCTCTATAATTCACCCCTCCACTTT.

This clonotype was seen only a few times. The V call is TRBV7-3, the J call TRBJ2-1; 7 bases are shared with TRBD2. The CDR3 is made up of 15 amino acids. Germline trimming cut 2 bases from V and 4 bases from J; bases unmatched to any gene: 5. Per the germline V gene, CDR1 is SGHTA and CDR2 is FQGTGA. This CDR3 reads CASSLGRGDYNEQFF. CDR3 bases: TGTGCCAGCAGCTTAGGCCGGGGGGATTACAATGAGCAGTTCTTC.

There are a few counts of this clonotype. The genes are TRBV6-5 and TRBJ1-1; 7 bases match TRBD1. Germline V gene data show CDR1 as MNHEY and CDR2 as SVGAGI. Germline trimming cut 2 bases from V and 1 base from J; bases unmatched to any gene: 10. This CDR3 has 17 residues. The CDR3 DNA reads TGTGCCAGCAGTTACCGGGGGGCAGGGGGTAAGAACACTGAAGCTTTCTTT. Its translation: CASSYRGAGGKNTEAFF.

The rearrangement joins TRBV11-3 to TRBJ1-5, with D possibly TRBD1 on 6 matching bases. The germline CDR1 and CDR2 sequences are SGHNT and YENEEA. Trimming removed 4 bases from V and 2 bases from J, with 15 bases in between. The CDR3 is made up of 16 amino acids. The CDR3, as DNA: TGTGCCAGCAGCTGGCCGGGGGGCGCTGGCAATCAGCCCCAGCATTTT. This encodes CASSWPGGAGNQPQHF.

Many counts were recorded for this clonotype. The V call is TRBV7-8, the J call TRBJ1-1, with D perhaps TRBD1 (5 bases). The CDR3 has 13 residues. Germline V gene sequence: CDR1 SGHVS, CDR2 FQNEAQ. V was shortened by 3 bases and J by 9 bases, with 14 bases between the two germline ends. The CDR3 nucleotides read TGTGCCAGCAGCTTGCGATCAGGGTCCCAAGCTTTCTTT. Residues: CASSLRSGSQAFF.

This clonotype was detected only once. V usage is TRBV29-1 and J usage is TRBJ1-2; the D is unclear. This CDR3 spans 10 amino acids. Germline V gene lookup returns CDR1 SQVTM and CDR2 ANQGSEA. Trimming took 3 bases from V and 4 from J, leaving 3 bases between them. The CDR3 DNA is TGCAGCGTTGACCTCTATGGCTACACCTTC. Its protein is CSVDLYGYTF.

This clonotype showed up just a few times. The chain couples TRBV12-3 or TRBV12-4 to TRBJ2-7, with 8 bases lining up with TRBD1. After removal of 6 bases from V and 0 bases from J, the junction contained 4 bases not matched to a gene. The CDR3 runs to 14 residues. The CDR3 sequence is CASSPGQVSYEQYF. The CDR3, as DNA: TGTGCCAGCAGCCCGGGACAGGTCTCCTACGAGCAGTACTTC.

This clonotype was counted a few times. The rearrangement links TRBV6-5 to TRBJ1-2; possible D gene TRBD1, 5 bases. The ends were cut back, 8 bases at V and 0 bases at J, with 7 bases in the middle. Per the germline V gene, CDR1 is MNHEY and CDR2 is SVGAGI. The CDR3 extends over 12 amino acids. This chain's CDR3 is CASQTANYGYTF. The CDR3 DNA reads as TGTGCCAGCCAGACAGCTAACTATGGCTACACCTTC.

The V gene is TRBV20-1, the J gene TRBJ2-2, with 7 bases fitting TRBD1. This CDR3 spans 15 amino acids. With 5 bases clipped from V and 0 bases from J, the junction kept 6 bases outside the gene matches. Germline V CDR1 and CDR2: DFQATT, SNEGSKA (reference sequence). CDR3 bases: TGCAGTGCTCCCGACAGGGTATCGAACACCGGGGAGCTGTTTTTT. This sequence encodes CSAPDRVSNTGELFF.

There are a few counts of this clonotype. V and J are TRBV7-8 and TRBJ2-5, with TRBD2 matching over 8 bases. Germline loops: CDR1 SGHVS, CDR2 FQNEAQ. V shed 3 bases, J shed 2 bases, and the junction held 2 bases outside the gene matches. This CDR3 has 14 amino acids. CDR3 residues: CASSLGLGQETQYF. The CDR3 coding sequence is TGTGCCAGCAGCTTGGGACTAGGACAAGAGACCCAGTACTTC.

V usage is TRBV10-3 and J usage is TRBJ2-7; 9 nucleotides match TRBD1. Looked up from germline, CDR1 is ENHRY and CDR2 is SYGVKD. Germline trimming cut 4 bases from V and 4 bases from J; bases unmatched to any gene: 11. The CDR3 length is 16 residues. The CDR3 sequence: CAISAGEQGAWYEQYF. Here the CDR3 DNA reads TGTGCCATCAGTGCTGGAGAACAGGGGGCGTGGTACGAGCAGTACTTC.

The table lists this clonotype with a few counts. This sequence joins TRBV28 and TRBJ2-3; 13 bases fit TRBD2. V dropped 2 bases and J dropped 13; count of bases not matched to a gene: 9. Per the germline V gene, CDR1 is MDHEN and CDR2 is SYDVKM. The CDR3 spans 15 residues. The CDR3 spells CASSLPRLAGGQEYF. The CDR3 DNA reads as TGTGCCAGCAGTTTACCTAGACTAGCGGGGGGCCAGGAGTATTTT.